This T cell receptor (beta chain) was observed in a study of blood T cell repertoires in COVID-19. Germline values: CDR1 KGHSH, CDR2 LQKENI. CDR3 length: 15 residues. This clone was recorded once. One end of the junction does not line up with germline, which may come from a read error. This table comes from immunoSEQ multiplex PCR, and its TCRdb copy is limited to in-frame clones, with some not included. The sample has some 250,000 clones, approximately 88% seen once. The source material was peripheral blood. The V and J genes are TRBV18 and TRBJ1-3, with a weak D call TRBD1 (5 bases). The clonotype comes from a woman in her thirties with acute or convalescent COVID-19. The CDR3 sequence: CASSPSRAAGNTIYF. The CDR3 DNA is TGTGCCAGCTCACCCAGCAGGGCGGCTGGCAACACCATATATTTT. Variable domain in full (rest from reference TRBV18 and TRBJ1-3): NAGVMQNPRHLVRRRGQEARLRCSPMKGHSHVYWYRQLPEEGLKFMVYLQKENIIDESGMPKERFSAEFPKEGPSILRIQQVVRGDSAAYFCASSPSRAAGNTIYFGEGSWLTVV.